Below, 8 T cell receptor beta chains from the same sample are listed, as sequenced in a study of Graves' ophthalmopathy and Graves' hyperthyroidism. RNA transcripts yielded amplified TCR beta CDR3 regions. The first-round RT-PCR employed HTBI primers together with the Qiagen OneStep RT-PCR kit. A multiplex PCR was then performed as the second round. A single record per CDR3 protein comes from TCRdb applying MiXCR to the multiplex PCR reads. Among about 740,000 distinct CDR3 sequences, roughly two fifths were seen once, and the ten largest hold about 40%. The sequenced sample was peripheral blood. The receptors shown here come from an adult man with Graves' ophthalmopathy.

This chain links TRBV15 with TRBJ2-6; D might be TRBD1 (6 bases). This CDR3 comprises 16 residues. Germline-derived CDR1 and CDR2 are LNHNV and YYDKDF (reference sequence). The V and J ends lost 4 bases and 0 bases respectively, with 10 bases between them. CDR3 bases: TGTGCCACCAGCATATACAGGGCCTCTGGGGCCAACGTCCTGACTTTC. Amino acid sequence: CATSIYRASGANVLTF.

This clonotype occurred many times. The chain employs TRBV2 and TRBJ1-5; TRBD1 is a possible D gene (5 bases). CDR1 SNHLY and CDR2 FYNNEI come from the germline V gene. The CDR3 covers 14 residues. Trimming took off 5 bases at V and 4 bases at J, with 12 bases between the two ends. The CDR3 coding sequence is TGTGCCAGCAGTCCCAAGACAGCTAATCAGCCCCAGCATTTT. This sequence encodes CASSPKTANQPQHF.

This chain connects TRBV25-1 to TRBJ1-1, with TRBD1 matching 7 bases. The CDR3 loop spans 13 amino acids. The junction had 7 bases not matched to a gene; V was cut back by 4 bases and J by 8 bases. Looked up from germline, CDR1 is MGHDK and CDR2 is SYGVNS. CDR3 in amino acids: CASSALQGTEAFF. The CDR3 coding sequence is TGTGCCAGCAGTGCCTTACAGGGGACAGAAGCTTTCTTT. Together with reference TRBV25-1 and TRBJ1-1, the CDR3 gives the full variable domain: EADIYQTPRYLVIGTGKKITLECSQTMGHDKMYWYQQDPGMELHLIHYSYGVNSTEKGDLSSESTVSRIRTEHFPLTLESARPSHTSQYLCASSALQGTEAFFGQGTRLTVV.

This clonotype was recorded at least ten times. This chain links TRBV7-9 with TRBJ1-4; 7 bases line up with TRBD1. The CDR3 contains 13 residues. J was trimmed by 8 bases and V by 4 bases; bases with no gene match: 4. Germline lookup yields CDR1 SEHNR and CDR2 FQNEAQ (reference sequence). The CDR3 sequence: CASSWGTVEKLFF. CDR3 nucleotide sequence: TGTGCCAGCAGCTGGGGGACAGTCGAAAAACTGTTTTTT.

The rearrangement links TRBV20-1 to TRBJ1-3, with D possibly TRBD1 on 6 matching bases. V was shortened by 4 bases and J by 0 bases, with 10 bases between the two germline ends. Per the germline V gene, CDR1 is DFQATT and CDR2 is SNEGSKA (reference sequence). The CDR3 runs 14 residues. In DNA, the CDR3 is TGCAGTGCTAACAGGGCGAACTCTGGAAACACCATATATTTT. This sequence encodes CSANRANSGNTIYF.

The chain recombines TRBV7-2 with TRBJ1-4; D unresolved. CDR1 and CDR2 (germline): SGHTA, FQGNSA. Between the trimmed V and J ends, which lost 4 bases and 3 bases, there was a span of 6 bases. This CDR3 is built from 13 residues. The CDR3 nucleotides are TGTGCCAGCAGCTCTGGGGCTAATGAAAAACTGTTTTTT. As protein: CASSSGANEKLFF.

This clonotype turned up a few times. At one boundary the junction diverges from the germline segment, which might be a read error. V usage is TRBV10-2 and J usage is TRBJ1-4; TRBD1 aligns across 7 bases. Germline V lookup: CDR1 WSHSY, CDR2 SAAADI. The CDR3 is 14 amino acids. As DNA, the CDR3 is TGTGCCAGCAGTCCCAGGGGGGGGGATGAAAAACTGTTTTTT. As protein: CASSPRGGDEKLFF.

Notes on this clonotype: The junction and the germline gene differ at one end; a read error may be behind it. This chain joins TRBV7-9 and TRBJ2-6, with a tentative D call TRBD1 (5 bases). Germline values: CDR1 SEHNR, CDR2 FQNEAQ (reference sequence). The length of the CDR3 is 18 residues. CDR3 loop: CASSPLKTVSSEANVLTF. The DNA for the CDR3 is TGTGCCAGCAGTCCCCTTAAGACAGTGAGCTCTGAGGCCAACGTCCTGACTTTC.